Presented here are 14 T cell receptor beta chains from one specimen sequenced in a study of a mutant IDH1 vaccine in newly diagnosed glioma. For these TCRs, the target antigens are not known. Stated time point: week 23, last vaccination. Vaccinated patients received 300 ug of mutant IDH1 20-mer peptide per dose, with topical imiquimod. Sequencing used immunoSEQ multiplex PCR; TCRdb keeps in-frame clones, though not all of them. The sample shows fewer than 45,000 clones, approximately 72% of them seen only once. The sequencing used PBMCs, collected from a glioma patient whose treatment included an IDH1 peptide vaccine. The receptors stem from a man aged 50-59 years with glioma.

V is TRBV4-2 and J is TRBJ2-7; D not certain. This CDR3 contains 13 residues. The germline V and J ends were trimmed by 1 base and 2 bases, with 6 bases remaining between them. Germline V gene sequence: CDR1 LGHNA, CDR2 YNFKEQ. The CDR3 sequence: CASSQAEPYEQYF. DNA for the CDR3: TGTGCCAGCAGCCAAGCGGAGCCCTACGAGCAGTACTTC.

This chain connects TRBV6-5 to TRBJ1-4, with 9 bases fitting TRBD1. Germline CDR1 and CDR2: MNHEY and SVGAGI. The CDR3 loop spans 12 amino acids. Unmatched junction bases numbered 1, after V lost 6 bases and J lost 8 bases. The CDR3 coding sequence is TGTGCCAGCAGGACAGGGGGAGAAAAACTGTTTTTT. Its translation: CASRTGGEKLFF.

V gene TRBV6-4 combines with J gene TRBJ2-3; 11 positions agree with TRBD1. The germline CDR1 and CDR2 sequences are MRHNA and SNTAGT. This CDR3 comprises 15 residues. V shed 5 bases and J 3 bases; nucleotides not matched to a gene: 4. CDR3 DNA sequence: TGTGCCAGCAGTTCGGGACAGGGGGGAACAGATACGCAGTATTTT. Residues: CASSSGQGGTDTQYF.

The J gene is TRBJ1-4, the V gene TRBV10-3, with TRBD1 identical over 9 bases. The ends lost 6 bases at V and 7 bases at J; junction bases unmatched: 3. The CDR3 is 13 amino acids. The germline V gene has CDR1 ENHRY and CDR2 SYGVKD. The chain's CDR3 is CAISRTGVEKLFF. As DNA, the CDR3 is TGTGCCATCAGCAGGACAGGGGTTGAAAAACTGTTTTTT.

Only one count was recorded for this clone. V gene TRBV21-1 combines with J gene TRBJ2-7; the DNA was not used to check the table's D call, TRBD1. TRBV21-1 has pseudogene status. The CDR3 covers 15 residues. CDR3 loop: CASSLRTGEQNEQYF. The CDR3 nucleotides are TGTGCCAGCAGCCTCCGGACAGGGGAACAGAACGAGCAGTACTTC.

The DNA of the CDR3 is TGTGCCAGCAGTCCCCCGGGGCAAGGGCCCGGAGGCTACACCTTC. It encodes CASSPPGQGPGGYTF. This chain uses TRBV25-1 with TRBJ1-2, with TRBD1 as a possible D gene (5 bases). The CDR3 runs 15 residues. Germline assignment: CDR1 MGHDK and CDR2 SYGVNS. V shed 5 bases and J shed 8 bases, with 21 bases lying between them.

The V and J genes are TRBV28 and TRBJ1-1; D unresolved. The germline V and J ends were trimmed by 5 bases and 3 bases, with 4 bases remaining between them. This CDR3 is built from 11 residues. The germline V gene has CDR1 MDHEN and CDR2 SYDVKM. The CDR3 sequence: CASSTHTEAFF. CDR3 sequence (DNA): TGTGCCAGCAGTACTCACACTGAAGCTTTCTTT. Drawing the rest from reference TRBV28 and TRBJ1-1, the complete variable domain is DVKVTQSSRYLVKRTGEKVFLECVQDMDHENMFWYRQDPGLGLRLIYFSYDVKMKEKGDIPEGYSVSREKKERFSLILESASTNQTSMYLCASSTHTEAFFGQGTRLTVV.

This clone is medium-sized by share. V and J are TRBV6-1 and TRBJ1-6; no clear D gene. The CDR3 extends over 14 amino acids. Trimming took off 6 bases at V and 0 bases at J, with 6 bases between the two ends. Germline assignment: CDR1 MNHNS and CDR2 SASEGT. CDR3 protein: CASRRVSYNSPLHF. Written as DNA, the CDR3 is TGTGCCAGCAGAAGGGTCTCCTATAATTCACCCCTCCACTTT.

The rearrangement links TRBV5-4 to TRBJ1-5; maybe TRBD1 (6 bases). V lost 5 bases, J lost 1 base, and 16 bases lay in between. This CDR3 comprises 16 residues. Germline CDR1 SGHNT, CDR2 YYREEE (reference sequence). The CDR3 DNA sequence: TGTGCCAGCAGTCCCGGACAGCCCGGGAGCAATCAGCCCCAGCATTTT. Translated, it gives CASSPGQPGSNQPQHF. The entire variable domain, with the rest obtained from reference TRBV5-4 and TRBJ1-5, is as follows: ETGVTQSPTHLIKTRGQQVTLRCSSQSGHNTVSWYQQALGQGPQFIFQYYREEENGRGNFPPRFSGLQFPNYSSELNVNALELDDSALYLCASSPGQPGSNQPQHFGDGTRLSIL.

This chain links TRBV11-2 with TRBJ1-5, with a tentative D call TRBD1 (6 bases). V was trimmed by 5 bases and J by 1 base, leaving 9 bases between them. The V gene's germline CDR1 is SGHAT and CDR2 FQNNGV. The CDR3 sequence is 14 residues long. CDR3 DNA sequence: TGTGCCAGCAGCAATACAGGGAGCAATCAGCCCCAGCATTTT. The encoded protein is CASSNTGSNQPQHF.

This chain uses TRBV30 with TRBJ2-3, with 7 nucleotides matching TRBD1. Germline V CDR1 and CDR2: GTSNPN, SVGIG (reference sequence). With 0 bases clipped from V and 2 bases from J, the junction kept 2 bases outside the gene matches. CDR3 length equals 14 residues. This CDR3 is CAWSVGQVTDTQYF. CDR3 DNA sequence: TGTGCCTGGAGTGTTGGACAGGTCACAGATACGCAGTATTTT.

The chain joins TRBV10-3 to TRBJ1-1; unclear D gene. This CDR3 has 17 amino acids. The germline V and J ends were trimmed by 2 bases and 3 bases, with 19 bases remaining between them. CDR1 and CDR2 (germline): ENHRY, SYGVKD. The CDR3 spells CAISENPGQIGDTEAFF. CDR3 nucleotide sequence: TGTGCCATCAGTGAGAACCCAGGCCAGATAGGAGACACTGAAGCTTTCTTT.

The chain combines TRBV29-1 with TRBJ2-1; 12 bases are a match to TRBD1. The V and J ends lost 4 bases and 4 bases, in that order; junction bases with no gene match: 8. This CDR3 spans 16 amino acids. The germline V gene has CDR1 SQVTM and CDR2 ANQGSEA. CDR3 sequence (DNA): TGCAGCGTTGTAGTGCCGGGACAGGGGGCTTACAATGAGCAGTTCTTC. This codes for CSVVVPGQGAYNEQFF.

The chain uses TRBV19 and TRBJ1-2; TRBD1 might be the D (5 bases). The length of the CDR3 is 14 residues. Germline V lookup: CDR1 LNHDA, CDR2 SQIVND (reference sequence). V was trimmed by 3 bases and J by 8 bases, leaving 16 bases between them. The CDR3 here is CASSIQAGRLGYTF. In nucleotides, the CDR3 is TGTGCCAGTAGTATTCAGGCAGGGCGTTTGGGCTACACCTTC.